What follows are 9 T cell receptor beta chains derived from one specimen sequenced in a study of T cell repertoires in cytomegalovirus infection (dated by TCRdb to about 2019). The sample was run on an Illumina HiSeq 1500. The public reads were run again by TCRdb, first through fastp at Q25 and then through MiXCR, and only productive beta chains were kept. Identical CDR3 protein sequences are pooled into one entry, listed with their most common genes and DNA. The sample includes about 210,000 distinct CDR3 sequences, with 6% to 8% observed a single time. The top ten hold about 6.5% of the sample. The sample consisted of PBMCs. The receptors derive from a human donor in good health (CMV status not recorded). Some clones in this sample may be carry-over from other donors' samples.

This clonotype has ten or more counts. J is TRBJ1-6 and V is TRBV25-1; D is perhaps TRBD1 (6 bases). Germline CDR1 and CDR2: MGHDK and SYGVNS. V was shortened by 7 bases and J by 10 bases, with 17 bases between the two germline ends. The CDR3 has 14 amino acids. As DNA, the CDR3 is TGTGCCAGCACCAGGGGTGGGTACGGATCACCCCTCCACTTT. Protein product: CASTRGGYGSPLHF.

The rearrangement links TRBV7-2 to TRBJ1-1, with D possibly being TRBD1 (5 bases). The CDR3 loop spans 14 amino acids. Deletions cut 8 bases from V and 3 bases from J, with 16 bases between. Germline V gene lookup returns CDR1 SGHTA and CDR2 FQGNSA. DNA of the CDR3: TGTGCCAGCGGTCTTGGGGGACGGGACACTGAAGCTTTCTTT. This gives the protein CASGLGGRDTEAFF.

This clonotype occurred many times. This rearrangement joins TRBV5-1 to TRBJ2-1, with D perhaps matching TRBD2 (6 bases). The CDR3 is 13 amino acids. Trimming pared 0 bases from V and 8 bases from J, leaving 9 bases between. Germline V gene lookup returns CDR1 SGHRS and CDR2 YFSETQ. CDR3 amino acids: CASSLAWDYEQFF. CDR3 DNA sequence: TGCGCCAGCAGCTTGGCCTGGGACTATGAGCAGTTCTTC.

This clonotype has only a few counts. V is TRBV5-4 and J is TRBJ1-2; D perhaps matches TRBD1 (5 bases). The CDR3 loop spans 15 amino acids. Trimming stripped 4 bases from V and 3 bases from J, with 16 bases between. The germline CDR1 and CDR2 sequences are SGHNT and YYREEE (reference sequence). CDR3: CASSLTWGRDYGYTF. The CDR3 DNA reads TGTGCCAGCAGCCTGACCTGGGGCAGGGACTATGGCTACACCTTC.

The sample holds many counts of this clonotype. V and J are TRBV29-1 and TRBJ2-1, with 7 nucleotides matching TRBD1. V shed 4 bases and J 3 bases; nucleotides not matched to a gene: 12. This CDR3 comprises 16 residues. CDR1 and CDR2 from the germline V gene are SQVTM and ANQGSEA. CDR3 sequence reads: CSVVPPAGGYYNEQFF. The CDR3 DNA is TGCAGCGTTGTCCCCCCGGCAGGGGGTTACTACAATGAGCAGTTCTTC.

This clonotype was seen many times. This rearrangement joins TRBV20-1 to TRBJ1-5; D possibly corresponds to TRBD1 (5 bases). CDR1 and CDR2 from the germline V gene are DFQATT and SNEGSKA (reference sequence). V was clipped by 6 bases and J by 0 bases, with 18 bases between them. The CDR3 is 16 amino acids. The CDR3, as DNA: TGCAGTGCCGCGGGACTGACTAATTATAGCAATCAGCCCCAGCATTTT. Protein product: CSAAGLTNYSNQPQHF.

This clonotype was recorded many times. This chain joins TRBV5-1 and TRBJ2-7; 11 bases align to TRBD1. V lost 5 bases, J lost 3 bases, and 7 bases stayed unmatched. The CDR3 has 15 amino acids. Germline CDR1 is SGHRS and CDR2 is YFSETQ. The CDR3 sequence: CASRGDGTGGYEQYF. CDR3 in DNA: TGCGCCAGCAGAGGGGACGGGACAGGGGGCTACGAGCAGTACTTC.

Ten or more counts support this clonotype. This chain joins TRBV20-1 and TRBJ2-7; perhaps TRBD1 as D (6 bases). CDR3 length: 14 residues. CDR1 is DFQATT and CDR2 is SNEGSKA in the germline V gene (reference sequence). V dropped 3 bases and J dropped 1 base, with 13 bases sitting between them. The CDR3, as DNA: TGCAGTGCTAGGGCCCCCGACAGGTCCTACGAGCAGTACTTC. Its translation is CSARAPDRSYEQYF.

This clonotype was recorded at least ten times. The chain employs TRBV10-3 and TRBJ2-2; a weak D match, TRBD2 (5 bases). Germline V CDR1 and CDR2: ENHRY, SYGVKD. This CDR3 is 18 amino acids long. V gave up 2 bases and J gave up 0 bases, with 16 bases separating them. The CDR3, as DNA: TGTGCCATCAGTGAGAGGTTAATCGGAGCGGCGAACACCGGGGAGCTGTTTTTT. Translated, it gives CAISERLIGAANTGELFF.